This T cell receptor (beta chain) was documented in a study of blood T cell repertoires in COVID-19. The germline CDR1 and CDR2 sequences are SEHNR and FQNEAQ (reference sequence). The CDR3 spans 15 residues. The V segment lost 3 bases and the J segment 4 bases; nucleotides outside the gene matches: 5. Generated by immunoSEQ multiplex PCR, the TCRdb table keeps only in-frame clones and is missing some. The sample consists of fewer than 350,000 clones, approximately 88% of them appearing once. What was sequenced was PBMCs or T cells enriched from blood (not recorded which). The rearrangement uses TRBV7-9 and TRBJ2-3, with 9 bases lining up with TRBD1. This sequence was found in a man between 60 and 75 years old who had recovered from COVID-19. The DNA for the CDR3 is TGTGCCAGCAGCTTCGGGACAGGGAGCCCAGATACGCAGTATTTT. This sequence encodes CASSFGTGSPDTQYF.